The 28 T cell receptor beta chains below were found in one sample sequenced in a study of technical replicates of blood from a handful of donors. Clones were read by immunoSEQ multiplex PCR, and TCRdb kept only the in-frame ones, dropping some. The profile covers 40,000 to 55,000 clones, with about 96% appearing a single time and around 0.4% taken by the ten largest. The sequencing sample was made of T cells isolated from PBMCs. These receptors originate from a human donor in good health.

The chain has TRBV7-2 and TRBJ1-2; 7 nucleotides match TRBD1. V was pared by 4 bases and J by 6 bases, with 8 bases of the junction left unmatched. This CDR3 is built from 14 residues. CDR1 and CDR2 (germline): SGHTA, FQGNSA. DNA for the CDR3: TGTGCCAGCAGCTCAAGGAGCGACAGGGATGGCTACACCTTC. Its protein product is CASSSRSDRDGYTF.

This clone was observed a few times. The V call is TRBV19, the J call TRBJ1-2; no clear D. Germline assignment: CDR1 LNHDA and CDR2 SQIVND (reference sequence). Trimming removed 5 bases at V and 2 bases at J, with 12 bases between. This CDR3 has 14 amino acids. The CDR3 protein is CASSSDTPNYGYTF. The CDR3 region has the DNA TGTGCCAGTAGTTCCGACACGCCCAACTATGGCTACACCTTC.

This clone was seen only once. The chain couples TRBV30 to TRBJ2-7, with D perhaps TRBD1 (7 bases). Germline V gene data show CDR1 as GTSNPN and CDR2 as SVGIG (reference sequence). CDR3 length: 14 amino acids. V shed 5 bases and J shed 1 base, with 15 bases lying between them. This chain's CDR3 is CAWCHRGLSYEQYF. CDR3 in DNA: TGTGCCTGGTGCCACAGGGGACTTTCCTACGAGCAGTACTTC.

This sequence joins TRBV7-2 and TRBJ1-1; no clear D gene. The CDR3 has 13 residues. Trimming pared 5 bases from V and 1 base from J, leaving 8 bases between. Germline V CDR1 and CDR2: SGHTA, FQGNSA. In DNA, the CDR3 is TGTGCCAGCAGCGCCCCCGGGAACACTGAAGCTTTCTTT. It encodes CASSAPGNTEAFF.

V usage is TRBV11-3 and J usage is TRBJ2-2; 7 bases map to TRBD2. The length of the CDR3 is 14 residues. Trimming removed 7 bases from V and 7 bases from J; junction bases left unmatched: 9. Germline CDR1 reads SGHNT; CDR2 reads YENEEA. CDR3 residues: CASTEGTTVGELFF. CDR3 DNA sequence: TGTGCCAGCACCGAAGGGACTACCGTCGGGGAGCTGTTTTTT.

The rearrangement uses TRBV27 and TRBJ1-4, with D unclear. The CDR3 loop spans 13 amino acids. Germline CDR1 is MNHEY and CDR2 is SMNVEV (reference sequence). Trimming left V 7 bases short and J 8 bases short, with 14 bases between. CDR3 bases: TGTGCCAGCAAAGTCGGAGCTGAGGAAAAACTGTTTTTT. This gives the protein CASKVGAEEKLFF.

This chain uses TRBV6-5 with TRBJ2-1; 9 bases line up with TRBD1. V shed 3 bases and J 8 bases; nucleotides not matched to a gene: 8. The CDR3 loop spans 15 amino acids. CDR1 MNHEY and CDR2 SVGAGI come from the germline V gene. The CDR3 reads CASSYQDRGFDEQFF. The CDR3, as DNA: TGTGCCAGCAGTTATCAGGACAGGGGTTTCGATGAGCAGTTCTTC.

The genes are TRBV18 and TRBJ2-7; D not certain. Germline CDR1 reads KGHSH; CDR2 reads LQKENI. This CDR3 spans 13 amino acids. V was pared by 0 bases and J by 4 bases, with 7 bases between. The CDR3, as DNA: TGTGCCAGCTCACCACCCCAGGAATACGAGCAGTACTTC. Protein: CASSPPQEYEQYF. The whole variable domain, remainder taken from reference TRBV18 and TRBJ2-7, is NAGVMQNPRHLVRRRGQEARLRCSPMKGHSHVYWYRQLPEEGLKFMVYLQKENIIDESGMPKERFSAEFPKEGPSILRIQQVVRGDSAAYFCASSPPQEYEQYFGPGTRLTVT.

V and J are TRBV4-1 and TRBJ1-1; weak D call: TRBD1 (6 bases). This CDR3 comprises 15 residues. The V gene's germline CDR1 is MGHRA and CDR2 YSYEKL. V shed 3 bases and J shed 0 bases, with 11 bases lying between them. CDR3 sequence (DNA): TGCGCCAGCAGCCACCAGAGGACAGTGAACACTGAAGCTTTCTTT. Translation gives CASSHQRTVNTEAFF.

This chain connects TRBV4-1 to TRBJ2-1; 9 nucleotides align to TRBD2. The germline V gene encodes CDR1 MGHRA and CDR2 YSYEKL. Unmatched junction bases numbered 6, after V lost 0 bases and J lost 3 bases. CDR3 size: 17 residues. The CDR3 here is CASSQDFGGRVYNEQFF. The CDR3, as DNA: TGCGCCAGCAGCCAAGATTTTGGCGGGAGGGTCTACAATGAGCAGTTCTTC.

The rearrangement uses TRBV27 and TRBJ2-1, with D unclear. Per the germline V gene, CDR1 is MNHEY and CDR2 is SMNVEV (reference sequence). The CDR3 spans 13 residues. Deletions cut 3 bases from V and 10 bases from J, with 13 bases between. The CDR3: CASSFGYEEEQFF. The DNA of the CDR3 is TGTGCCAGCAGTTTCGGTTACGAGGAAGAGCAGTTCTTC.

The chain links TRBV7-9 to TRBJ2-3, with D unclear. V was shortened by 3 bases and J by 7 bases, with 20 bases between the two germline ends. The CDR3 runs 16 residues. CDR1 SEHNR and CDR2 FQNEAQ come from the germline V gene (reference sequence). The chain's CDR3 is CASSFTLTKVGHTQYF. The CDR3 DNA reads as TGTGCCAGCAGCTTCACCCTCACCAAAGTTGGCCATACGCAGTATTTT.

The rearrangement joins TRBV4-1 to TRBJ1-4; TRBD1 agrees at 8 bases. CDR1 MGHRA and CDR2 YSYEKL come from the germline V gene. This CDR3 region has 16 residues. The V and J ends lost 4 bases and 7 bases, in that order; junction bases with no gene match: 11. The CDR3 loop is CASSPGQGSGGEKLFF. DNA of the CDR3: TGCGCCAGCAGCCCCGGACAGGGCAGCGGCGGTGAAAAACTGTTTTTT.

The chain joins TRBV4-1 to TRBJ1-2, with TRBD1 identical over 7 bases. Germline V CDR1 and CDR2: MGHRA, YSYEKL. V shed 7 bases, J shed 0 bases, and the junction held 11 bases outside the gene matches. CDR3 length: 16 amino acids. Written as DNA, the CDR3 is TGCGCCAGCACGGAGAGGGGACAGAAAGCTAACTATGGCTACACCTTC. Its translation is CASTERGQKANYGYTF.

The chain carries TRBV4-3 and TRBJ2-1; TRBD1 is a possible D gene (6 bases). The CDR3 covers 14 residues. V was pared by 0 bases and J by 9 bases, with 12 bases between. Germline values: CDR1 LGHNA, CDR2 YSLEER. The CDR3 loop is CASSQEPRGGEQFF. Here the CDR3 DNA reads TGCGCCAGCAGCCAAGAGCCCAGGGGCGGTGAGCAGTTCTTC.

J is TRBJ2-5 and V is TRBV6-6; D not certain. CDR1 MNHNY and CDR2 SVGAGI come from the germline V gene (reference sequence). This CDR3 has 11 residues. Trimming took 5 bases from V and 4 from J, leaving 5 bases between them. The CDR3 is CASSSTETQYF. The CDR3 nucleotides are TGTGCCAGCAGTAGCACAGAGACCCAGTACTTC.

This sequence joins TRBV4-1 and TRBJ2-7, with a tentative D call TRBD1 (6 bases). Trimming stripped 0 bases from V and 4 bases from J, with 13 bases between. This CDR3 is 15 amino acids long. CDR1 is MGHRA and CDR2 is YSYEKL in the germline V gene. CDR3 nucleotides: TGCGCCAGCAGCCAAGATTTCCAGGGGATATACGAGCAGTACTTC. Its translation: CASSQDFQGIYEQYF.

This chain uses TRBV18 with TRBJ1-3; D remains ambiguous. This CDR3 has 15 residues. CDR1 and CDR2 from the germline V gene are KGHSH and LQKENI. V was trimmed by 3 bases and J by 4 bases, leaving 13 bases between them. In DNA, the CDR3 is TGTGCCAGCTCACCTAAGGAGGGAGCCGGAAACACCATATATTTT. Translating it yields CASSPKEGAGNTIYF.

This chain uses TRBV5-4 with TRBJ2-3, with D possibly being TRBD2 (5 bases). The V end was cut by 0 bases, the J end by 0 bases, with 5 bases between. Germline V gives CDR1 SGHNT, CDR2 YYREEE (reference sequence). The CDR3 spans 14 residues. The CDR3 nucleotides read TGTGCCAGCAGCTTGGGGGAGAGCACAGATACGCAGTATTTT. It specifies CASSLGESTDTQYF. The full variable domain, completed using reference TRBV5-4 and TRBJ2-3, is ETGVTQSPTHLIKTRGQQVTLRCSSQSGHNTVSWYQQALGQGPQFIFQYYREEENGRGNFPPRFSGLQFPNYSSELNVNALELDDSALYLCASSLGESTDTQYFGPGTRLTVL.

This clone was picked up one time. The rearrangement uses TRBV7-2 and TRBJ1-5, with a possible D match to TRBD1 (5 bases). The CDR3 consists of 15 residues. V gave up 6 bases and J gave up 1 base, with 13 bases separating them. Per germline, CDR1 SGHTA and CDR2 FQGNSA. The CDR3 here is CASSQAGSSNQPQHF. In DNA, the CDR3 is TGTGCCAGCAGTCAAGCAGGGTCCAGCAATCAGCCCCAGCATTTT.

This chain connects TRBV28 to TRBJ1-3, with D possibly being TRBD1 (6 bases). V gave up 1 base and J gave up 2 bases, with 9 bases separating them. CDR1 and CDR2 from the germline V gene are MDHEN and SYDVKM. The CDR3 is 15 amino acids. CDR3 region: CASSLYDRTGNTIYF. CDR3 in DNA: TGTGCCAGCAGTTTATACGACAGGACTGGAAACACCATATATTTT.

The chain carries TRBV28 and TRBJ2-1, with TRBD2 matching 11 bases. Trimming took 5 bases from V and 4 from J; bases not matched to a gene: 4. This CDR3 region has 15 residues. Germline CDR1 is MDHEN and CDR2 is SYDVKM. In DNA form, the CDR3 reads TGTGCCAGCAGTGAGGGACTAGCGGAGTACAATGAGCAGTTCTTC. It translates to CASSEGLAEYNEQFF.

The rearrangement links TRBV6-5 to TRBJ1-2; 8 bases align to TRBD1. The CDR3 length is 15 residues. Unmatched junction bases numbered 5, after V lost 5 bases and J lost 0 bases. The germline V gene has CDR1 MNHEY and CDR2 SVGAGI. The CDR3 bases are TGTGCCAGCAGTACAGGGGGGGCGGCTAACTATGGCTACACCTTC. It specifies CASSTGGAANYGYTF.

CDR3: CASSQRSSYEQYF. In DNA, the CDR3 is TGTGCCAGCAGTCAACGTAGCAGCTACGAGCAGTACTTC. The chain combines TRBV6-1 with TRBJ2-7, with no clear D. The V gene's germline CDR1 is MNHNS and CDR2 SASEGT. Trimming pared 5 bases from V and 3 bases from J, leaving 11 bases between. The CDR3 has 13 amino acids.

This clone was counted only a few times. This chain uses TRBV5-1 with TRBJ2-7, with 12 nucleotides matching TRBD2. Germline V lookup: CDR1 SGHRS, CDR2 YFSETQ. The CDR3 is made up of 14 amino acids. Germline trimming cut 7 bases from V and 6 bases from J; bases unmatched to any gene: 8. Written as DNA, the CDR3 is TGCGCCAGCCAGACTAGCGGGAGTCAGAGCGAGCAGTACTTC. This translates into CASQTSGSQSEQYF.

The CDR3 spells CASSLLDRGYEQYF. CDR3 nucleotides: TGTGCCAGCAGCTTACTGGACAGGGGCTACGAGCAGTACTTC. This sequence joins TRBV11-2 and TRBJ2-7, with TRBD1 identical over 9 bases. This CDR3 has 14 amino acids. Germline trimming cut 2 bases from V and 3 bases from J; bases unmatched to any gene: 2. Germline CDR1 reads SGHAT; CDR2 reads FQNNGV.

V gene TRBV5-1 combines with J gene TRBJ2-7; 7 nucleotides align to TRBD1. The germline CDR1 and CDR2 sequences are SGHRS and YFSETQ. Losses at the gene ends were 1 base for V and 3 bases for J; bases not matched to a gene: 1. There are 13 residues in the CDR3. The DNA of the CDR3 is TGCGCCAGCAGCTTGCGGGACAGCTACGAGCAGTACTTC. It codes for CASSLRDSYEQYF. The whole variable domain, remainder taken from reference TRBV5-1 and TRBJ2-7, is KAGVTQTPRYLIKTRGQQVTLSCSPISGHRSVSWYQQTPGQGLQFLFEYFSETQRNKGNFPGRFSGRQFSNSRSEMNVSTLELGDSALYLCASSLRDSYEQYFGPGTRLTVT.

This sequence joins TRBV11-2 and TRBJ2-5; tentatively, D is TRBD1 (5 bases). There are 15 residues in the CDR3. Looked up from germline, CDR1 is SGHAT and CDR2 is FQNNGV. The V gene lost 1 base and the J gene lost 5 bases, with 14 bases spanning the gap. CDR3 loop: CASSLGPREYETQYF. CDR3 coding DNA: TGTGCCAGCAGCTTAGGTCCCAGGGAATATGAGACCCAGTACTTC.